There are many counts of the clone carrying this T cell receptor (beta chain). This record comes from a study of early T cells in non-severe SARS-CoV-2 infection. The ends were cut back, 5 bases at V and 13 bases at J, with 12 bases in the middle. Germline values: CDR1 SGHDN, CDR2 FVKESK. The CDR3 is 11 residues long. TCRdb reprocessed the 5' RACE reads via MiXCR and lists one record per CDR3 protein. The sample lists 70,000 to 95,000 distinct CDR3 sequences, roughly 14% occurring once. The chain links TRBV14 to TRBJ2-1; a weak D match, TRBD2 (6 bases). The clonotype was recovered from an adult who was a healthcare worker with PCR-confirmed SARS-CoV-2 infection or an uninfected control (not recorded which). Sequencing was performed on whole blood. The CDR3 spells CASSTGVSQFF. The CDR3 DNA reads as TGTGCCAGCAGCACGGGAGTCTCCCAGTTCTTC.